This T cell receptor beta chain derives from a study of shared clonotypes between healthy human individuals (TCRdb year 2020). Study-level background: Two women and a few men aged 18 to 49 years were included in the cohort. To estimate repertoire size and how much clonotype sharing occurs between individuals, the study deeply sequenced the blood TCR repertoires of a handful of healthy adults. Different laboratories and diverse techniques were used to prepare libraries and sequence TCR repertoires, to increase sequencing depth and limit assay-specific biases. Each donor's leukapheresis produced roughly between roughly 0.85 and 9.5 billion PBMCs. For each donor, three plates each were used for CD4 naive and CD4 memory, two plates were used for CD8 naive, and one plate was used for CD8 memory.

Results and caveats for the whole study, not just this receptor: The small number of donors limited the genetic and exposure-history diversity represented. Incomplete sequencing was indicated by rarefaction of sorted-subset datasets, despite the large sequencing depth. Estimated clonotype richness was generally larger for naive than for memory subsets. Sampling was limited to blood, and TCR repertoires in tissue likely differ from TCR repertoires in blood. Higher generation probabilities were observed for clonotypes shared by all four sorted-subset donors than for non-shared clonotypes. Pairwise subsampling led to the expectation that sequencing depth would affect the degree of clonotype sharing among donors. Sharing across a few donors was observed for approximately 4.6% of naive CD4, 3.5% of naive CD8, roughly 2.3% of memory CD4, and around 0.42% of memory CD8 clonotypes.

TCR CDR3 regions were amplified from genomic DNA by multiplex PCR using the deep immunoSEQ assay. For each cell subset, the extracted genomic DNA was distributed evenly across all wells of several immunoSEQ 96-well plates, and each plate served as one replicate. For sorted subsets, each replicate PCR was loaded with 200 ng genomic DNA, equivalent to roughly 30,000 T cell genomes. Purified libraries were measured with a Qubit 3.0 fluorometer, size-checked on a Bioanalyzer 2100, and measured again with the KAPA Library Quantification kit. Each immunoSEQ 96-well plate was sequenced on its own single-read 150-cycle Illumina NextSeq 550 flow cell. On the authors' methods: Because only junctional sequences without quality scores were contained in the immunoSEQ output, filtering matching that applied to full-length reads could not be performed. Sequences were annotated with PyIR, a Python wrapper for IgBLAST v1.9, using IMGT germline references to assign V/J genes and CDR3. Reads were filtered out if the reads had weak V/J assignments (E-value above 1e-6), no CDR3, stop codons, out-of-frame junctions, or ambiguous translated residues. V3J clonotypes were defined as sequences sharing an identical inferred V gene, J gene, and CDR3 amino acid sequence. To compute the percentage overlap between repertoires, the number of shared unique clonotypes was divided by the size of the smaller repertoire. Three approaches were used to assess repertoire richness: RTK rarefaction, the Chao1 estimator, and Recon v2.1 estimates of unobserved clonotypes. Generation probabilities were computed with OLGA for all TCRbeta clonotypes obtained by the gDNA method from several donors. TCRdb limited this immuneACCESS table to in-frame rearrangements with V and J called. A share of clones is missing; checked studies link under half to unresolved V genes, and the rest is unexplained. V, J and clone size are those of that table, while D and trimming were read from the DNA. This sample has about 2.3 million clones in its table, and around 93% of those were observed once. The leading ten clones occupy roughly 0.34% of the sample.

The CDR3 spans 13 residues, from the cysteine through the phenylalanine. Just the 39-base CDR3 DNA is kept, in frame starting at base 1. The germline V gene supplies CDR1 MDHEN and CDR2 SYDVKM. A distance of 9 bases separates the germline ends of V and J, which lose 3 bases and 7 bases respectively. The donors were healthy, HIV-negative adults who had no recently reported acute infections or vaccinations. Only Caucasian adults living in Nashville, Tennessee, USA were represented among the donors. CD4+ T cells were enriched by magnetic negative selection, after which naive cells were positively selected on CD45RA and the negative fraction was taken as the memory subset. After blood collection by leukapheresis, PBMCs were isolated using Ficoll-Histopaque density gradient centrifugation and then cryopreserved in the vapor phase of liquid nitrogen. Analytical flow cytometry was used to check the purity and quantity of each magnetically sorted T cell population. From each sorted fraction, genomic DNA was isolated and quantified by UV absorbance on a Nanodrop 2000c.

Note on this clone: There is no known antigen for this receptor. Base qualities are missing; no much larger clone stands one base away.

The specimen sequenced was naive CD4+ T cells from PBMCs. The cell subset or site label of this sample denotes: CD45RA+ positively selected. The sequence joins TRBV28 to TRBJ1-4, and possibly TRBD1, on 5 matching bases. The origin of this receptor is a man between 18 and 35 years old in good health. Some clones in this sample may be carry-over from other donors' samples. CDR3 sequence: CASSFSGSEKLFF. The DNA sequence is TGTGCCAGCAGTTTCTCAGGGTCTGAAAAACTGTTTTTT.